This TCR beta chain is drawn from a study of blood T cell repertoires in COVID-19. The method was immunoSEQ multiplex PCR; TCRdb's version includes in-frame clones alone and lacks a portion of them. Of 55,000 to 75,000 clones listed, roughly 78% are singletons. The CDR3 loop spans 15 amino acids. CDR1 is MDHEN and CDR2 is SYDVKM in the germline V gene. V was clipped by 3 bases and J by 10 bases; unmatched bases: 8. Material for sequencing was peripheral blood. The V gene is TRBV28, the J gene TRBJ1-6; 8 nucleotides line up with TRBD1. This clonotype was sampled from a man aged 60 to 69 with acute or convalescent COVID-19. The chain's CDR3 is CASSFSTGASSPLHF. DNA for the CDR3: TGTGCCAGCAGTTTCTCGACAGGGGCGAGCTCACCCCTCCACTTT.